This TCR beta chain was documented in a study of blood T cell repertoires in COVID-19 (dated by TCRdb to about 2020). At the level of the whole study: Collaborator samples came from the United States, Italy and Spain and covered acute and convalescent phases of COVID-19. The repertoires were made available in a free public database intended to serve as a resource for research on the immune response to SARS-CoV-2. The prospective study material was composed of cDNA or gDNA derived from T cells, B-cell-depleted T cells, or PBMCs. Subjects who had been exposed to COVID-19, were actively infected with it, or had recovered from it provided the deeply sampled blood TCRbeta repertoires that made up the dataset. Where available, HLA class I and class II types were obtained from metadata supplied by the sample provider rather than from assay-based typing. Sample metadata almost always included a de-identified subject ID, COVID-19 status, age in years and sex. The samples were drawn from the first 160 participants of the ongoing ImmuneRACE study and from over 950 subjects provided by 6 global collaborators.

Summary of the overall study and its limitations: Clinical and demographic metadata were provided uncurated, with the amount varying by source and participant.

Note on this clone: Which antigen it targets is not known. There are no base qualities to consult, and no much larger clone falls within one base.

TCRbeta CDR3 regions were amplified from genomic DNA using the immunoSEQ Assay, a bias-controlled multiplex PCR. The original methods were these. Nucleated cell counts per sample were estimated from amplification of reference gene primers within the assay. Sequence reads were collapsed and filtered to measure the absolute abundance of every unique TCRbeta CDR3 rearrangement. Productive Simpson clonality was computed per sample as the square root of Simpson's diversity index over productive rearrangements. TCRdb retrieved this table from immuneACCESS and kept in-frame rearrangements only. Not all clones are present; in checked studies, unresolved V genes account for under half, and no reason is known for the remainder. D and trimming were read from the DNA, whereas the V and J calls and clone size are those reported in that table. The table for this sample lists tens of thousands of clones; 75% to 85% of them were counted only once. Together, the top ten hold 10% to 15% of the sample.

Each collaborating institution followed its own protocols to collect whole blood in K2EDTA tubes. For TCRbeta analysis, collaborator samples were shipped as frozen whole blood, as isolated PBMCs, or as DNA extracted from either sample type. This receptor was identified in a human donor in a cohort sampled during active COVID-19. The sample was peripheral blood.

The sequence in DNA is TGTGCCAGCAGCCGCTCCAGGGGAGGCAATCAGCCCCAGCATTTT. This encodes CASSRSRGGNQPQHF. This receptor chain uses TRBV7-2 and TRBJ1-5; tentative D gene TRBD1, with 6 bases matching. The trim is 5 bases for V and 2 bases for J, with a gap of 13 bases between the germline ends. From the cysteine through the phenylalanine, the CDR3 covers 15 amino acids. Kept here is only the CDR3 DNA, which spans 45 bases and is read in frame from base 1. The CDR1 and CDR2 encoded by the germline V gene are SGHTA and FQGNSA.